This record looks at one T cell receptor (beta chain) sequence and its context. This record belongs to a study of blood T cell repertoires in COVID-19. Study in general: In each case, the material was cDNA or gDNA derived from T cells, B-cell-depleted T cells, or PBMCs.

V was pared by 3 bases and J by 10 bases, with 13 bases of the junction left unmatched. Germline V lookup: CDR1 MNHEY, CDR2 SVGAGI. The CDR3 loop spans 16 amino acids. Only in-frame clones appear in the TCRdb table, and some are missing; sequencing was by immunoSEQ multiplex PCR. The sample includes a few hundred thousand clones, 85% of them seen just once. This chain connects TRBV6-5 to TRBJ2-1, with 9 nucleotides matching TRBD2. Input material: PBMCs or T cells enriched from blood (not recorded which). The sequence was collected from a man aged 35 to 55 who had recovered from COVID-19. The CDR3 bases are TGTGCCAGCAGTTATTCGACCGGGACTAGCAAGAGGGAGCAGTTCTTC. Translating gives CASSYSTGTSKREQFF.